This T cell receptor (beta chain) was retrieved from a study of vaccination and CD4 T cells after COVID-19. Described treatment: roughly 10-day PBMC culture with coronavirus spike peptide pools or control peptides (ViraFEST assay). After expanding antigen-specific T cells with peptide pools, ViraFEST sequenced their TCRs. This clonotype has only a few counts. What it binds is not known. The V and J ends lost 6 bases and 2 bases respectively, with 14 bases between them. CDR3 length: 14 amino acids. Germline CDR1 SGHAT, CDR2 FQNNGV. Sequencing of DNA taken from cultured CD4+ T cells relied on the Oncomine TCR Beta short-read assay. TCRdb recomputed calls from the PCR reads with MiXCR, one row per CDR3 protein. This table has over 15,000 distinct CDR3 sequences, 48% appearing once.

The source of this sequence is a human donor who had recovered from COVID-19. The chain links TRBV11-2 to TRBJ2-7, with a possible D match to TRBD2 (5 bases). Specimen: CD4+ T cells from blood, cultured in vitro, collected before SARS-CoV-2 vaccination. The DNA for the CDR3 is TGTGCCAGCAGTTACAACTCCGGGACCTACGAGCAGTACTTC. Amino acid sequence: CASSYNSGTYEQYF.